The 9 T cell receptor beta chains presented below share a single source sample, sequenced in a study of T cells after posttransplantation cyclophosphamide. Treatment was busulfan-fludarabine conditioning, a marrow graft, and cyclophosphamide on days +3 and +4. Generated by immunoSEQ multiplex PCR, the TCRdb table keeps only in-frame clones and is missing some. Of about 5,000 clones listed, about 79% are singletons. Specimen: PBMCs, collected after allogeneic stem cell transplant with posttransplant cyclophosphamide. Source of these receptors: a male patient between 60 and 69 years old who received an allogeneic stem cell transplant from an unrelated donor, was CMV-positive, and had no GVHD. These T cells may partly come from the graft donor.

The chain couples TRBV6-1 to TRBJ1-1; a possible D gene is TRBD1 (5 bases). Trimming took 5 bases from V and 6 from J, leaving 13 bases between them. Looked up from germline, CDR1 is MNHNS and CDR2 is SASEGT. The length of the CDR3 is 13 residues. The CDR3 DNA reads TGTGCCAGCAGTTGGGACTCGTCGGCTGAAGCTTTCTTT. This codes for CASSWDSSAEAFF.

The CDR3 reads CASSLEHTGELFF. The CDR3 nucleotides are TGCGCCAGCAGCTTGGAGCATACCGGGGAGCTGTTTTTT. The chain uses TRBV5-1 and TRBJ2-2; the D is unclear. Germline CDR1 SGHRS, CDR2 YFSETQ. CDR3 size: 13 residues. Trimming took 0 bases from V and 5 from J, leaving 5 bases between them. Full variable domain (remainder filled in from reference TRBV5-1 and TRBJ2-2): KAGVTQTPRYLIKTRGQQVTLSCSPISGHRSVSWYQQTPGQGLQFLFEYFSETQRNKGNFPGRFSGRQFSNSRSEMNVSTLELGDSALYLCASSLEHTGELFFGEGSRLTVL.

This clone was counted once. This chain links TRBV9 with TRBJ2-1; a possible D gene is TRBD2 (5 bases). Per germline, CDR1 SGDLS and CDR2 YYNGEE. V shed 4 bases and J shed 3 bases, with 8 bases lying between them. This CDR3 is built from 13 residues. CDR3 bases: TGTGCCAGCAGCCCTACTAGCTACAATGAGCAGTTCTTC. Encoded protein: CASSPTSYNEQFF. The full variable domain, rest sourced from reference TRBV9 and TRBJ2-1, is DSGVTQTPKHLITATGQRVTLRCSPRSGDLSVYWYQQSLDQGLQFLIQYYNGEERAKGNILERFSAQQFPDLHSELNLSSLELGDSALYFCASSPTSYNEQFFGPGTRLTVL.

This chain links TRBV7-2 with TRBJ2-7, with 8 bases matching TRBD2. J lost 2 bases, V lost 0 bases, and 3 bases had no gene match. The CDR3 spans 15 residues. CDR1 SGHTA and CDR2 FQGNSA come from the germline V gene. The CDR3 here is CASSLAVAGPYEQYF. DNA for the CDR3: TGTGCCAGCAGCTTAGCGGTAGCGGGGCCCTACGAGCAGTACTTC.

This chain joins TRBV7-9 and TRBJ2-3; D is perhaps TRBD2 (6 bases). V gave up 1 base and J gave up 4 bases, with 6 bases separating them. The germline V gene has CDR1 SEHNR and CDR2 FQNEAQ (reference sequence). This CDR3 region has 13 residues. DNA for the CDR3: TGTGCCAGCAGCTTAGGGGGGGCAGATACGCAGTATTTT. This translates into CASSLGGADTQYF.

This clone is a singleton in its sample. The chain joins TRBV21-1 to TRBJ2-7; no DNA check was done on the table's D call, TRBD2. TRBV21-1 is annotated as a pseudogene. The CDR3 length is 16 residues. Here the CDR3 DNA reads TGTGCCAGCAGCCATTGCCTAGCTACACTGTTAGACGAGCAGTACTTC. Protein: CASSHCLATLLDEQYF.

The gene calls are TRBV18 and TRBJ1-2, with D unclear. V dropped 3 bases and J dropped 0 bases, with 8 bases sitting between them. The CDR3 is 14 amino acids. Germline assignment: CDR1 KGHSH and CDR2 LQKENI. The CDR3 loop reads CASSPTVANYGYTF. CDR3 in DNA: TGTGCCAGCTCACCCACAGTAGCTAACTATGGCTACACCTTC. Together with reference TRBV18 and TRBJ1-2, the CDR3 gives the full variable domain: NAGVMQNPRHLVRRRGQEARLRCSPMKGHSHVYWYRQLPEEGLKFMVYLQKENIIDESGMPKERFSAEFPKEGPSILRIQQVVRGDSAAYFCASSPTVANYGYTFGSGTRLTVV.

The rearrangement uses TRBV5-4 and TRBJ2-3; TRBD2 aligns across 13 bases. The germline CDR1 and CDR2 sequences are SGHNT and YYREEE (reference sequence). The CDR3 is 15 amino acids. Germline trimming cut 3 bases from V and 3 bases from J; bases unmatched to any gene: 1. The CDR3 coding sequence is TGTGCCAGCAGCTCGGGACTAGCGGGAACAGATACGCAGTATTTT. This gives the protein CASSSGLAGTDTQYF.

As for this clone: A read error may account for a junction end that differs from germline. The chain carries TRBV28 and TRBJ1-5, with TRBD1 matching 7 bases. The CDR3 is 13 residues long. Germline CDR1 reads MDHEN; CDR2 reads SYDVKM. The CDR3 is CASSHRGLTPFTF. DNA for the CDR3: TGTGCCAGCAGCCATAGGGGGCTGACCCCATTCACTTTT.